This entry lists 8 T cell receptor beta chains sequenced from one sample in a study of cytomegalovirus exposure and HLA in healthy donors. Vbeta (60) and Jbeta (13) primers were used in the PCR. TCRdb's copy holds only in-frame clones and misses some; the assay was immunoSEQ multiplex PCR. The sample consists of approximately 100,000 clones, approximately 81% of them appearing once. Sequenced sample: PBMCs. Every receptor here comes from a male donor in good health and CMV-seropositive.

The V call is TRBV4-1, the J call TRBJ1-1, with 7 bases lining up with TRBD1. Germline V gene data show CDR1 as MGHRA and CDR2 as YSYEKL. Trimming took 1 base from V and 4 from J; bases not matched to a gene: 6. The CDR3 totals 15 residues. The DNA of the CDR3 is TGCGCCAGCAGCCAAGTGACAGGGAGTGTCACTGAAGCTTTCTTT. Translating gives CASSQVTGSVTEAFF.

This clone appeared a few times. The gene calls are TRBV18 and TRBJ1-1; 8 bases map to TRBD1. Trimming took 9 bases from V and 3 from J; bases not matched to a gene: 6. CDR1 and CDR2 from the germline V gene are KGHSH and LQKENI. The length of the CDR3 is 13 residues. The CDR3 sequence is CASFQGADTEAFF. Written as DNA, the CDR3 is TGTGCCAGTTTTCAGGGGGCCGACACTGAAGCTTTCTTT.

V usage is TRBV19 and J usage is TRBJ2-5, with 9 bases lining up with TRBD2. The CDR3 spans 16 residues. Germline-derived CDR1 and CDR2 are LNHDA and SQIVND (reference sequence). Trimming removed 4 bases from V and 7 bases from J; junction bases left unmatched: 13. This CDR3 reads CASSNPAAGGLGTQYF. The CDR3 DNA reads TGTGCCAGTAGTAACCCCGCTGCGGGGGGGCTAGGGACCCAGTACTTC.

CDR3 region: CASSPDSLVTEAFF. As DNA, the CDR3 is TGTGCCAGCAGCCCCGACAGTCTTGTCACTGAAGCTTTCTTT. The chain couples TRBV7-2 to TRBJ1-1, with D tentatively TRBD1 (5 bases). The CDR3 has 14 residues. V was shortened by 5 bases and J by 4 bases, with 14 bases between the two germline ends. Germline values: CDR1 SGHTA, CDR2 FQGNSA.

This chain uses TRBV4-3 with TRBJ1-1, with 7 bases lining up with TRBD1. This CDR3 is 17 amino acids long. V lost 1 base to trimming and J lost 0 bases; unmatched junction nucleotides: 8. CDR1 is LGHNA and CDR2 is YSLEER in the germline V gene. The CDR3 DNA follows: TGCGCCAGCAGCCAAGCAACAGGGGCCGGTTTGAACACTGAAGCTTTCTTT. Protein sequence: CASSQATGAGLNTEAFF.

The chain recombines TRBV5-1 with TRBJ2-2, with 11 bases aligning to TRBD1. CDR1 is SGHRS and CDR2 is YFSETQ in the germline V gene. This CDR3 spans 15 amino acids. V lost 3 bases, J lost 7 bases, and 5 bases stayed unmatched. The CDR3 DNA follows: TGCGCCAGCAGCTGGGGACAGGGGGACGGCGGGGAGCTGTTTTTT. Residues: CASSWGQGDGGELFF.

A word on this clone: The junction departs from germline at one end; a sequencing error may be responsible. The genes are TRBV7-8 and TRBJ1-2; the D gene is possibly TRBD1 (6 bases). CDR3 length equals 12 residues. The V gene's germline CDR1 is SGHVS and CDR2 FQNEAQ. The CDR3 here is CASSSAGHAVAF. Written as DNA, the CDR3 is TGTGCCAGCAGCTCAGCGGGACACGCGGTCGCTTTC.

The J gene is TRBJ2-7, the V gene TRBV4-1, with a tentative D call TRBD1 (6 bases). The germline V and J ends were trimmed by 2 bases and 3 bases, with 23 bases remaining between them. The germline V gene encodes CDR1 MGHRA and CDR2 YSYEKL. CDR3 length: 18 amino acids. The CDR3 protein is CASSQIEITGYYGYEQYF. CDR3 nucleotides: TGCGCCAGCAGCCAAATCGAGATAACAGGGTATTACGGCTACGAGCAGTACTTC.